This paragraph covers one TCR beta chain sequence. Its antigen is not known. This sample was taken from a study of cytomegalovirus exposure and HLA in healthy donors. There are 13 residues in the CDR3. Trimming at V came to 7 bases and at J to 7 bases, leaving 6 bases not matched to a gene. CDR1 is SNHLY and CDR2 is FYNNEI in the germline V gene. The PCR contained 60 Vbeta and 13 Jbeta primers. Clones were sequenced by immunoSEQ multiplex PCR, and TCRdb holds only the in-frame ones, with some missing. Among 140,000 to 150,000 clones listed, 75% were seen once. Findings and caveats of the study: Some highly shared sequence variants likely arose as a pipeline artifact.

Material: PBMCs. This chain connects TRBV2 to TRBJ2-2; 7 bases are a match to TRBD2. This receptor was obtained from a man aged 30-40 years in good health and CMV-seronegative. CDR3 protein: CASILTSIGELFF. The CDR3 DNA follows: TGTGCCAGCATTTTGACTAGCATCGGGGAGCTGTTTTTT.